Following are 24 T cell receptor beta chains from one sample sequenced in a study of T cells in Graves' hyperthyroidism and ophthalmopathy. RNA transcripts yielded amplified TCR beta CDR3 regions. During a first-round RT-PCR of the TCR CDR3, the HTBI primer set was used. TCRdb analysed the multiplex PCR reads with MiXCR anew, one entry per CDR3 protein. Of some 650,000 distinct CDR3 sequences in the sample, more than 15% are singletons; the top ten hold 3% to 4%. Sequencing used blood. The receptors originated from a middle-aged woman with Graves' ophthalmopathy.

The chain links TRBV15 to TRBJ2-5; 8 bases agree with TRBD1. Germline CDR1 LNHNV, CDR2 YYDKDF (reference sequence). The junction had 6 bases not matched to a gene; V was cut back by 1 base and J by 5 bases. The CDR3 extends over 15 amino acids. The CDR3 is CATSRVRTGLETQYF. As DNA, the CDR3 is TGTGCCACCAGCAGAGTTCGGACAGGGCTGGAGACCCAGTACTTC.

Of note for this clonotype: Just one base apart from a much larger clone, this may be a read error. This chain joins TRBV3-1 and TRBJ2-7; 10 bases match TRBD2. Per germline, CDR1 LGHDT and CDR2 YNNKEL (reference sequence). V lost 1 base, J lost 0 bases, and 3 bases stayed unmatched. CDR3 size: 16 residues. The CDR3 region is CASSQATSGTSYEQYF. CDR3 sequence (DNA): TGTGCCAGCAGCCAAGCCACTAGCGGGACCTCCTACGAGCAGTACTTC.

The chain has TRBV27 and TRBJ2-5, with 14 bases identical to TRBD2. V gave up 0 bases and J gave up 5 bases; unmatched junction bases: 2. Germline V gene data show CDR1 as MNHEY and CDR2 as SMNVEV (reference sequence). The CDR3 has 16 amino acids. The CDR3 is CASSLSTSGGEETQYF. DNA for the CDR3: TGTGCCAGCAGTTTATCGACTAGCGGGGGGGAGGAGACCCAGTACTTC.

There are many counts of this clonotype. The chain uses TRBV7-9 and TRBJ2-5; 8 bases match TRBD1. Germline V gene lookup returns CDR1 SEHNR and CDR2 FQNEAQ (reference sequence). The CDR3 has 14 amino acids. The ends lost 5 bases at V and 5 bases at J; junction bases unmatched: 7. Here the CDR3 reads CASSRQGTPETQYF. The CDR3 DNA is TGTGCCAGCAGCCGACAGGGGACCCCCGAGACCCAGTACTTC.

The table lists this clonotype with many counts. The chain recombines TRBV2 with TRBJ2-2; 11 bases are shared with TRBD2. V shed 4 bases and J 5 bases; nucleotides not matched to a gene: 3. Germline V gene lookup returns CDR1 SNHLY and CDR2 FYNNEI. This CDR3 is built from 15 residues. CDR3 bases: TGTGCCAGCAGTGTGGCTAGCGGGAGGACCGGGGAGCTGTTTTTT. This codes for CASSVASGRTGELFF.

This clonotype was detected many times. The chain joins TRBV10-1 to TRBJ1-2; D is uncertain. V lost 1 base to trimming and J lost 2 bases, with 5 bases between them. Germline assignment: CDR1 WNHNN and CDR2 SYGVQD (reference sequence). This CDR3 contains 13 residues. CDR3 sequence: CASSEYRNYGYTF. Here the CDR3 DNA reads TGCGCCAGCAGTGAGTACAGAAACTATGGCTACACCTTC.

The V and J genes are TRBV11-1 and TRBJ2-7, with 10 bases lining up with TRBD1. From germline, CDR1 is SGHAT and CDR2 FQDESV (reference sequence). J was trimmed by 4 bases and V by 4 bases; bases with no gene match: 7. This CDR3 contains 15 residues. In nucleotides, the CDR3 is TGTGCCAGCAGCTCTTCGGGACAGGGGAGATACGAGCAGTACTTC. Amino acid sequence: CASSSSGQGRYEQYF.

The genes are TRBV10-3 and TRBJ2-7; the match to TRBD1 covers 10 bases. The CDR3 runs 12 residues. J was trimmed by 6 bases and V by 5 bases; bases with no gene match: 1. Germline V gene data show CDR1 as ENHRY and CDR2 as SYGVKD. Written as DNA, the CDR3 is TGTGCCATCAGTTGGACAGGGGGCGAGCAGTACTTC. Protein: CAISWTGGEQYF.

This clonotype turned up a few times. V and J are TRBV19 and TRBJ2-7; possible D gene TRBD1, 6 bases. Trimming pared 7 bases from V and 1 base from J, leaving 14 bases between. Germline-derived CDR1 and CDR2 are LNHDA and SQIVND (reference sequence). The CDR3 is 14 amino acids. CDR3: CASTPQGSSYEQYF. The CDR3 DNA follows: TGTGCCAGTACCCCACAGGGATCGTCCTACGAGCAGTACTTC.

This clonotype was detected ten times or more. The chain recombines TRBV7-2 with TRBJ1-1; TRBD1 agrees at 7 bases. The CDR3 totals 15 residues. V dropped 4 bases and J dropped 5; count of bases not matched to a gene: 10. Germline V gene lookup returns CDR1 SGHTA and CDR2 FQGNSA. DNA for the CDR3: TGTGCCAGCAGCTCAAAACAGGGGCCGACGACTGAAGCTTTCTTT. As protein: CASSSKQGPTTEAFF.

There are a few counts of this clonotype. The chain recombines TRBV19 with TRBJ1-1; weak D call: TRBD1 (5 bases). The CDR3 is 15 amino acids. V lost 6 bases, J lost 5 bases, and 19 bases lay in between. Germline values: CDR1 LNHDA, CDR2 SQIVND (reference sequence). The CDR3 sequence is CASSDKGPGGTEAFF. Written as DNA, the CDR3 is TGTGCCAGTAGCGACAAGGGACCCGGCGGGACTGAAGCTTTCTTT.

The chain employs TRBV3-1 and TRBJ2-3; the match to TRBD2 covers 12 bases. The CDR3 is 15 residues long. Germline assignment: CDR1 LGHDT and CDR2 YNNKEL (reference sequence). V gave up 2 bases and J gave up 6 bases; unmatched junction bases: 3. CDR3 in amino acids: CASSQTSGGSDTQYF. The CDR3 DNA reads as TGTGCCAGCAGCCAAACTAGCGGGGGGTCCGATACGCAGTATTTT.

This clonotype was picked up many times. This chain connects TRBV5-1 to TRBJ2-7; no definite D call. This CDR3 contains 14 residues. Looked up from germline, CDR1 is SGHRS and CDR2 is YFSETQ. Trimming removed 0 bases from V and 2 bases from J, with 9 bases in between. DNA of the CDR3: TGCGCCAGCAGCTTGGAGTCCGTTGCCTACGAGCAGTACTTC. Translation: CASSLESVAYEQYF.

This sequence joins TRBV11-2 and TRBJ1-1; D gene ambiguous. CDR3 length equals 12 residues. Germline V gives CDR1 SGHAT, CDR2 FQNNGV. V lost 5 bases, J lost 7 bases, and 11 bases lay in between. The CDR3 here is CASSPPGVEAFF. The CDR3 DNA is TGTGCCAGCAGCCCCCCCGGGGTTGAAGCTTTCTTT.

This clonotype was seen ten or more times. CDR3 amino acids: CASSPVPYEQYF. CDR3 nucleotide sequence: TGTGCCAGCAGCCCCGTCCCCTACGAGCAGTACTTC. The rearrangement joins TRBV11-2 to TRBJ2-7; D not resolved. Germline CDR1 and CDR2: SGHAT and FQNNGV. V lost 5 bases to trimming and J lost 2 bases, with 7 bases between them. The CDR3 spans 12 residues. The full variable domain, in which reference TRBV11-2 and TRBJ2-7 provide the parts outside the CDR3, is EAGVAQSPRYKIIEKRQSVAFWCNPISGHATLYWYQQILGQGPKLLIQFQNNGVVDDSQLPKDRFSAERLKGVDSTLKIQPAKLEDSAVYLCASSPVPYEQYFGPGTRLTVT.

In its sample, this clonotype was seen many times. This chain links TRBV28 with TRBJ1-2, with 9 positions matching TRBD1. The CDR3 is 15 residues long. V lost 6 bases to trimming and J lost 2 bases; unmatched junction nucleotides: 7. Germline CDR1 reads MDHEN; CDR2 reads SYDVKM. The CDR3 DNA follows: TGTGCCAGCAGATCCACCGGGACAGGGAACTATGGCTACACCTTC. It specifies CASRSTGTGNYGYTF.

The CDR3 nucleotides are TGTGCCAGCAGTTTATCTGTCGGACTCGGTAATTCACCCCTCCACTTT. Its protein product is CASSLSVGLGNSPLHF. The chain links TRBV28 to TRBJ1-6; D is ambiguous. The CDR3 loop spans 16 amino acids. Trimming pared 1 base from V and 6 bases from J, leaving 13 bases between. From germline, CDR1 is MDHEN and CDR2 SYDVKM.

In its sample, this clonotype was seen many times. The chain carries TRBV6-1 and TRBJ1-5; D is unclear. The CDR3 runs to 15 residues. V was pared by 5 bases and J by 0 bases, with 11 bases between. Per the germline V gene, CDR1 is MNHNS and CDR2 is SASEGT. CDR3: CASSLQPYSNQPQHF. The CDR3 nucleotides are TGTGCCAGCAGTCTTCAGCCGTATAGCAATCAGCCCCAGCATTTT.

With respect to this clonotype: A much more abundant neighbour one base away suggests this may be a read error. Given the absence of the conserved phenylalanine or tryptophan at the CDR3 end, a read error is likely. The genes are TRBV20-1 and TRBJ2-1; maybe TRBD2 (6 bases). Germline V gene data show CDR1 as DFQATT and CDR2 as SNEGSKA (reference sequence). Trimming took 5 bases from V and 0 from J, leaving 11 bases between them. The CDR3 has 14 amino acids. CDR3 bases: TGCAGTGCTTTCCCCGGGGGCTCCTACAATGAGCAGTTCTCC. Translated: CSAFPGGSYNEQFS.

This clonotype was detected ten times or more. The V call is TRBV12-3 or TRBV12-4, the J call TRBJ2-1, with TRBD2 as a possible D gene (6 bases). With 7 bases removed from V and 0 bases from J, the gap between germline ends came to 10 bases. This CDR3 contains 14 residues. The CDR3: CASTRGSSYNEQFF. The CDR3 DNA follows: TGTGCCAGCACCCGGGGGAGCTCCTACAATGAGCAGTTCTTC.

The V call is TRBV6-6, the J call TRBJ1-6; TRBD1 is a possible D gene (5 bases). This CDR3 contains 16 residues. The germline V gene has CDR1 MNHNY and CDR2 SVGAGI (reference sequence). Trimming left V 0 bases short and J 6 bases short, with 12 bases between. The CDR3 loop reads CASSYSIRAPNSPLHF. The CDR3 DNA follows: TGTGCCAGCAGTTACTCGATCAGGGCCCCTAATTCACCCCTCCACTTT.

This clonotype has a count of ten or more. The chain combines TRBV7-9 with TRBJ1-1; TRBD1 aligns across 7 bases. The CDR3 contains 16 residues. The germline gives CDR1 SEHNR, CDR2 FQNEAQ (reference sequence). Trimming at V came to 5 bases and at J to 1 base, leaving 10 bases not matched to a gene. CDR3: CASSIRGGTPNTEAFF. CDR3 DNA: TGTGCCAGCAGCATCAGGGGGGGCACACCGAACACTGAAGCTTTCTTT.

This clonotype was found many times. V is TRBV15 and J is TRBJ2-2, with D uncertain. Per germline, CDR1 LNHNV and CDR2 YYDKDF (reference sequence). There are 14 residues in the CDR3. V gave up 0 bases and J gave up 5 bases, with 7 bases separating them. CDR3 region: CATSRDRPTGELFF. CDR3 coding DNA: TGTGCCACCAGCAGAGATCGGCCGACCGGGGAGCTGTTTTTT.

This clonotype was seen a handful of times. The chain joins TRBV6-1 to TRBJ2-2; D perhaps matches TRBD1 (5 bases). This CDR3 is 14 amino acids long. CDR1 MNHNS and CDR2 SASEGT come from the germline V gene. V lost 7 bases and J 0 bases, leaving 9 bases between the germline ends. CDR3 amino acids: CASIGAANTGELFF. The CDR3 DNA reads as TGTGCCAGCATAGGGGCCGCGAACACCGGGGAGCTGTTTTTT.